The T cell receptor beta chain described here comes from a study of T-cell reconstitution after alpha-beta-depleted transplantation in children (dated by TCRdb to 2016 to 2018). For the wider study: Using TCR repertoire profiling, the study quantitatively followed how T-cell immune reconstitution unfolded in children after TCRalphabeta/CD19-depleted allogeneic hematopoietic cell transplantation.

Library preparation was by PCR. TCRdb lists the instrument as Illumina HiSeq 2500. Molecular barcoding was employed in the preparation of TCR libraries, with unique molecular identifiers being used to normalize TCRbeta repertoire quantification. TCRdb itself trimmed the public reads at Q25 with fastp, ran MiXCR and retained productive beta chains. Every CDR3 protein is listed once, alongside the most common genes and DNA of its rows. For this sample the table gives 150,000 to 200,000 distinct CDR3 sequences, of which about 6.4% were detected only once. Roughly 3% of the sample lies in the top ten. On this clonotype itself: The antigen it recognizes is unknown. Per-base qualities were not stored, and no clone one base away is much larger.

The CDR3 runs 15 amino acids, cysteine and phenylalanine included. Only CDR3 DNA is held: 45 bases, read in frame from base 1. CDR1 LNHNV and CDR2 YYDKDF are derived from the germline V gene (reference sequence). Deletion took 3 bases off V and 2 bases off J, with a span of 10 bases between the germline ends. This sequence uses TRBV15 and TRBJ1-4, with no reliable assignment of the D segment. Material: PBMCs from the stem cell graft donor, obtained from the stem cell graft. The TCR originated in a human donor who donated a stem cell graft to a child with Wiskott-Aldrich syndrome. The DNA sequence follows: TGTGCCACCAGCAGGGCCCTCTGCACTAATGAAAAACTGTTTTTT. This gives the protein CATSRALCTNEKLFF.